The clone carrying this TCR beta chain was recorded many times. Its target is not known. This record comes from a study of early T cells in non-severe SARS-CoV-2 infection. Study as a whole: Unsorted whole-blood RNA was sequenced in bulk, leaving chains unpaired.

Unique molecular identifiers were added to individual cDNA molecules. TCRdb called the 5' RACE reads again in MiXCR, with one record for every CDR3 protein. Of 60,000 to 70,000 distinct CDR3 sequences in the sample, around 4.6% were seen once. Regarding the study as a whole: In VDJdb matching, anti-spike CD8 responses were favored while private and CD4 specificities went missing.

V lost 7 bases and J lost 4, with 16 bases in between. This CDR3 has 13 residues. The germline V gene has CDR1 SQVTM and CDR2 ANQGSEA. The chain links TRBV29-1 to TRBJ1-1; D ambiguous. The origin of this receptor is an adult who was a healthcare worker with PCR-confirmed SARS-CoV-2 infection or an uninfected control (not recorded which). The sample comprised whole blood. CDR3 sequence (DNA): TGCAGCGCTATCGACGGCCTAGGCACTGAAGCTTTCTTT. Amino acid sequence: CSAIDGLGTEAFF.